These 21 T cell receptor beta chains originate from one sample sequenced in a study of molecular identifiers for immune sequencing clone quantification. TCRdb processed the PCR reads anew with MiXCR; each CDR3 protein has one entry. The table lists tens of thousands of distinct CDR3 sequences, approximately 18% of them singletons. Sequenced: naive CD8+ T cells from blood, with Jurkat cell RNA spiked in. The subset here: FACS-sorted CD8+CD4-CCR7+CD45RA+ naive T cells. Receptors originate from a human donor in good health. Some libraries in this study had Jurkat cell RNA spiked in.

The chain combines TRBV12-3 or TRBV12-4 with TRBJ2-2, with D maybe TRBD2 (5 bases). V was cut by 7 bases and J by 6 bases, with 18 bases left in between. This CDR3 has 15 residues. CDR3: CASIPRGAQAGELFF. CDR3 in DNA: TGTGCCAGCATCCCCCGGGGTGCGCAGGCCGGGGAGCTGTTTTTT.

A remark on this clonotype: One base away lies a much larger clone, so this may be a sequencing read error. The V and J genes are TRBV29-1 and TRBJ1-1; 9 bases are a match to TRBD1. CDR1 is SQVTM and CDR2 is ANQGSEA in the germline V gene. CDR3 size: 12 residues. The DNA for the CDR3 is TGCGGCGCTCGGACAGGGGAGACTGAAGCTTTCTTT. Translated, it gives CGARTGETEAFF.

This clonotype appeared many times. The rearrangement links TRBV11-2 to TRBJ1-1; D gene ambiguous. The CDR3 runs to 11 residues. Trimming cost V 8 bases and J 0 bases, with 4 bases left between them. Germline assignment: CDR1 SGHAT and CDR2 FQNNGV. The CDR3 nucleotides read TGTGCCAGCGAAATGAACACTGAAGCTTTCTTT. Protein sequence: CASEMNTEAFF.

With respect to this clonotype: Given a much more abundant clone one base away, this may be a read error. This sequence joins TRBV11-2 and TRBJ1-2; 7 nucleotides match TRBD1. Germline CDR1 reads SGHAT; CDR2 reads FQNNGV. This CDR3 spans 13 amino acids. DNA of the CDR3: TGTGCCAGCAGCCTATACAGGGGCTATGGCCACACCTTC. This encodes CASSLYRGYGHTF.

A word on this clonotype: This may arise from a read error, as a much more abundant clone is one base away. The chain has TRBV10-3 and TRBJ1-5, with a possible D match to TRBD1 (6 bases). Trimming stripped 3 bases from V and 6 bases from J, with 15 bases between. The CDR3 loop spans 15 amino acids. CDR1 is ENHRY, CDR2 SYGVKD, per germline. The CDR3 coding sequence is TGTGCCATCAGTGACCACAGGGAGACCGGTCAGCCCCAGCATTTT. This sequence encodes CAISDHRETGQPQHF.

Note on this clonotype: A much larger clone sits a single nucleotide away, making a read error possible. The J gene is TRBJ2-7, the V gene TRBV29-1; possibly TRBD1 or TRBD2 for D (5 bases each). Germline CDR1 and CDR2: SQVTM and ANQGSEA. The CDR3 runs 13 residues. The CDR3 here is CSVLGERGYEQCF. Here the CDR3 DNA reads TGCAGCGTTTTAGGAGAGAGGGGCTACGAGCAGTGCTTC.

The table lists this clonotype with a count of one. A read error may produce the germline difference seen at one junction end. The chain couples TRBV9 to TRBJ2-7; D gene unclear. The germline V gene encodes CDR1 SGDLS and CDR2 YYNGEE. This CDR3 has 13 amino acids. Here the CDR3 DNA reads TGTGCCAGCGGCGTAGGTGGCTCCGGGGAGCAGTACTTC. It codes for CASGVGGSGEQYF.

The genes are TRBV7-8 and TRBJ2-7; 7 bases match TRBD2. Germline-derived CDR1 and CDR2 are SGHVS and FQNEAQ. This CDR3 contains 14 residues. V shed 1 base and J 7 bases; nucleotides not matched to a gene: 7. The CDR3 sequence is CASSLVAGEGEQYF. DNA of the CDR3: TGTGCCAGCAGCTTAGTTGCGGGAGAGGGTGAGCAGTACTTC.

V usage is TRBV5-3 and J usage is TRBJ1-2; no clear D. TRBV5-3 is classed as an ORF, of uncertain function. Deletions cut 10 bases from V and 4 bases from J, with 17 bases between. CDR3 size: 13 residues. For the CDR3, the DNA is TGTGCCGGCAGCTTGGGTCCGGCCTATGGCTACACCTTC. Translating it yields CAGSLGPAYGYTF.

This clonotype was detected many times. This chain connects TRBV9 to TRBJ1-1; tentative D call: TRBD1 (5 bases). With 4 bases removed from V and 1 base from J, the gap between germline ends came to 14 bases. From germline, CDR1 is SGDLS and CDR2 YYNGEE. This CDR3 has 15 amino acids. CDR3 region: CASSPPRDPNTEAFF. In DNA form, the CDR3 reads TGTGCCAGCAGCCCCCCCAGGGACCCGAACACTGAAGCTTTCTTT.

For this clonotype: This may arise from a read error, as a much more abundant clone is one base away. The V call is TRBV7-2, the J call TRBJ2-1, with D possibly called TRBD1 or TRBD2 (7 bases each). Germline V gene lookup returns CDR1 SGHTA and CDR2 FQGNSA. The length of the CDR3 is 17 residues. This chain's CDR3 is CASSLYIGGGGGNEQLF. The DNA for the CDR3 is TGTGCCAGCAGCTTATATATTGGGGGGGGAGGGGGCAATGAGCAGCTCTTC.

This chain connects TRBV7-2 to TRBJ2-5; D might be TRBD1 (7 bases). Per the germline V gene, CDR1 is SGHTA and CDR2 is FQGNSA. The V end was cut by 6 bases, the J end by 9 bases, with 38 bases between. CDR3 length: 20 residues. The CDR3, as DNA: TGTGCCAGCAGTCCTCCCGGGACAGAGGGTAGCGGTCCCTCGTGGGAGGCCCAGTACTTC. Residues: CASSPPGTEGSGPSWEAQYF. The full variable domain, in which reference TRBV7-2 and TRBJ2-5 provide the parts outside the CDR3, is GAGVSQSPSNKVTEKGKDVELRCDPISGHTALYWYRQSLGQGLEFLIYFQGNSAPDKSGLPSDRFSAERTGGSVSTLTIQRTQQEDSAVYLCASSPPGTEGSGPSWEAQYFGPGTRLLVL.

Comment on this clonotype: A junction end diverges from the germline sequence, so it may reflect a read error. This chain joins TRBV5-3 and TRBJ1-1, with 7 bases lining up with TRBD1. TRBV5-3 is assigned to the ORF class and has an uncertain function. The CDR3 extends over 14 amino acids. CDR3 residues: CASSWGQLNTEAFF. CDR3 in DNA: TGTGCCAGCAGCTGGGGACAGCTAAACACTGAAGCTTTCTTT.

This clonotype was counted between two and nine times. The chain carries TRBV4-3 and TRBJ2-5, with 8 bases identical to TRBD2. The CDR3 runs 16 residues. With 0 bases clipped from V and 3 bases from J, the junction kept 6 bases outside the gene matches. The germline V gene encodes CDR1 LGHNA and CDR2 YSLEER. The DNA of the CDR3 is TGCGCCAGCAGCCAAGATCCAGCGGGAGTTGAAGAGACCCAGTACTTC. This gives the protein CASSQDPAGVEETQYF.

The chain recombines TRBV6-4 with TRBJ2-5; D is uncertain. Germline V gives CDR1 MRHNA, CDR2 SNTAGT. The CDR3 loop spans 11 amino acids. V lost 10 bases to trimming and J lost 12 bases, with 18 bases between them. The CDR3 DNA reads TGTGCCATGGTCGAACCCCGAGAGAAGTACTTC. It codes for CAMVEPREKYF.

There are many counts of this clonotype. The J gene is TRBJ2-7, the V gene TRBV5-8, with 13 bases lining up with TRBD2. Losses at the gene ends were 4 bases for V and 6 bases for J; bases not matched to a gene: 4. Per germline, CDR1 SGHTS and CDR2 YDEGEE. The CDR3 covers 14 residues. The CDR3 spells CASSRTSGSIEQYF. The DNA of the CDR3 is TGTGCCAGCAGCCGGACTAGCGGGAGTATCGAGCAGTACTTC.

At least ten counts were recorded for this clonotype. The chain recombines TRBV28 with TRBJ2-3; the match to TRBD1 covers 7 bases. The junction had 10 bases not matched to a gene; V was cut back by 5 bases and J by 5 bases. CDR1 and CDR2 (germline): MDHEN, SYDVKM. The CDR3 runs to 15 residues. The CDR3 DNA reads as TGTGCCAGCAGTCCCGGACAGGTGAGGGGAGATACGCAGTATTTT. This encodes CASSPGQVRGDTQYF.

The rearrangement links TRBV29-1 to TRBJ2-7, with 7 nucleotides matching TRBD1. CDR3 length: 12 residues. Germline V gene data show CDR1 as SQVTM and CDR2 as ANQGSEA. V trimming: 6 bases; J trimming: 1 base; junction bases outside the gene matches: 3. CDR3 sequence (DNA): TGCAGCGTGAAGACAGGGTCCTACGAGCAGTACTTC. This translates into CSVKTGSYEQYF.

Regarding this clonotype: A much larger clone lies a single base off, so this may be a read error. J is TRBJ1-4 and V is TRBV4-1; 7 bases agree with TRBD1. Germline V gives CDR1 MGHRA, CDR2 YSYEKL. The junction had 8 bases not matched to a gene; V was cut back by 1 base and J by 6 bases. There are 16 residues in the CDR3. CDR3 bases: TGCGCCAGCAGCCAAGCTCGGGGACAGTCTGATGAAAAACTGTTTTTT. Its protein is CASSQARGQSDEKLFF.

A note on this clonotype: A much larger clone sits a single nucleotide away, making a read error possible. V gene TRBV27 combines with J gene TRBJ2-1; 7 bases map to TRBD2. Per germline, CDR1 MNHEY and CDR2 SMNVEV (reference sequence). This CDR3 is built from 16 residues. CDR3 residues: CASSLLAGEGYNEQLF. DNA of the CDR3: TGTGCCAGCAGTTTATTGGCGGGAGAGGGGTACAATGAGCAGCTCTTC.

The sample holds many counts of this clonotype. The chain recombines TRBV12-3 or TRBV12-4 with TRBJ2-3; D tentatively fits TRBD1 or TRBD2 (5 bases each). With 3 bases removed from V and 1 base from J, the gap between germline ends came to 14 bases. The CDR3 consists of 16 residues. The CDR3 sequence: CASSFVGTVRTDTQYF. As DNA, the CDR3 is TGTGCCAGCAGTTTTGTAGGGACGGTCCGCACAGATACGCAGTATTTT.